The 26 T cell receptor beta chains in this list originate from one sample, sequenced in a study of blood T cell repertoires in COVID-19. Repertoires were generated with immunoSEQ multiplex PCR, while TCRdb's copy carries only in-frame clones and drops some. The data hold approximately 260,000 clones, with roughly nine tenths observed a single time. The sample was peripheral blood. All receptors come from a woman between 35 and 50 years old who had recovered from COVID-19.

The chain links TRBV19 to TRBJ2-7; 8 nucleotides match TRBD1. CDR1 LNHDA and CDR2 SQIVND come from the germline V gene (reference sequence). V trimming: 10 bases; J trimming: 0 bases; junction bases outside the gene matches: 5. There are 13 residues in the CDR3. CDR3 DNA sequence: TGTGCCACACGGGACAGGTCCTCCTACGAGCAGTACTTC. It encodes CATRDRSSYEQYF.

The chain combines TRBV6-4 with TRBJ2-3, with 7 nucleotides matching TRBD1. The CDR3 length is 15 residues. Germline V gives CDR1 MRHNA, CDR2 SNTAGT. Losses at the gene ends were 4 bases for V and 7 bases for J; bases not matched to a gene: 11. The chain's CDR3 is CASSVEGAQTNTQYF. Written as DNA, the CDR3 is TGTGCCAGCAGTGTCGAGGGGGCGCAAACAAATACGCAGTATTTT.

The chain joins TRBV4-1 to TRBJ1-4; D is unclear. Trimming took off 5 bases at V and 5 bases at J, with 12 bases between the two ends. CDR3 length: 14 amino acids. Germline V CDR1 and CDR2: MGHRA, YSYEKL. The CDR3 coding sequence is TGCGCCAGCAGCGCTACTGGGGAGAATGAAAAACTGTTTTTT. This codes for CASSATGENEKLFF.

CDR3 in amino acids: CASSPLNTEAFF. In DNA, the CDR3 is TGTGCCAGCAGCCCCTTGAACACTGAAGCTTTCTTT. This rearrangement joins TRBV11-3 to TRBJ1-1; D remains unclear. The CDR3 extends over 12 amino acids. Germline CDR1 SGHNT, CDR2 YENEEA. Trimming cost V 5 bases and J 0 bases, with 4 bases left between them.

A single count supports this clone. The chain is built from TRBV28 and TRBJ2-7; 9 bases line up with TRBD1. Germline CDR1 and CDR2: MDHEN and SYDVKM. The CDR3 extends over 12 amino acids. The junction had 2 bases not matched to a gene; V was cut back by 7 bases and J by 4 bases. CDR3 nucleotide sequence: TGTGCCAGCAACAGGGGGCTATACGAGCAGTACTTC. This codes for CASNRGLYEQYF.

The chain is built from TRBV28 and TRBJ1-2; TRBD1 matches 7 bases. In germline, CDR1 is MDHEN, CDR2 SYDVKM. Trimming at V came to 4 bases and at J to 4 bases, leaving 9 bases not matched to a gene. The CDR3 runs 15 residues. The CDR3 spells CASSSPQGGSYGYTF. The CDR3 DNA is TGTGCCAGCAGTTCACCCCAGGGGGGCTCCTATGGCTACACCTTC.

CDR3 protein: CAISEGERSAHEQFF. CDR3 coding DNA: TGTGCCATCAGTGAGGGTGAGCGAAGCGCCCATGAGCAGTTCTTC. The genes are TRBV10-3 and TRBJ2-1; D gene uncertain. The V gene's germline CDR1 is ENHRY and CDR2 SYGVKD. The CDR3 runs 15 residues. V lost 2 bases to trimming and J lost 8 bases, with 16 bases between them.

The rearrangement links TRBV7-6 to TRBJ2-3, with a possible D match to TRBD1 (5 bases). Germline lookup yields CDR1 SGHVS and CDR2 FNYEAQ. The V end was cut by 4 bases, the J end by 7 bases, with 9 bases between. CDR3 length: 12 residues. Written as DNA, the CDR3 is TGTGCCAGCAGCTCCAGGGATCATACGCAGTATTTT. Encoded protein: CASSSRDHTQYF.

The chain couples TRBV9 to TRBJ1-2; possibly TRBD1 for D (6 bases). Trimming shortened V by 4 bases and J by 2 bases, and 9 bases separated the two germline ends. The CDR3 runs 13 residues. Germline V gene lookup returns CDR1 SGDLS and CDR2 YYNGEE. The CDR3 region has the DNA TGTGCCAGCAGCCGGGACAACAACTATGGCTACACCTTC. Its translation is CASSRDNNYGYTF.

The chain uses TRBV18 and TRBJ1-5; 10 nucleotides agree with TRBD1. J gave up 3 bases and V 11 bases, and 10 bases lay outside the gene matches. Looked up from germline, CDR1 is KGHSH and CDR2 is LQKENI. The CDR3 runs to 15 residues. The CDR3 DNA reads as TGTGCCTCGACAAGGGGACAGGGGTCCAATCAGCCCCAGCATTTT. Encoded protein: CASTRGQGSNQPQHF.

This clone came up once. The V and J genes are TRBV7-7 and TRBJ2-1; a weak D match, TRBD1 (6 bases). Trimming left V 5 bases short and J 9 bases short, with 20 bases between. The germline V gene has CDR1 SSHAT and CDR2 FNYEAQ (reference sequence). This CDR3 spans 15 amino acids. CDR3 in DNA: TGTGCCAGCAGCCTCGCGGCAGGGGATAATAGTGAGCAGTTCTTC. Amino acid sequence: CASSLAAGDNSEQFF.

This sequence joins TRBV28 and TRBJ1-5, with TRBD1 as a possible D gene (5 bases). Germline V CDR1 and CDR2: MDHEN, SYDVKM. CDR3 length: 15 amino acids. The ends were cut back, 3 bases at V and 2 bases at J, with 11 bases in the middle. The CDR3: CASSLRGRGNQPQHF. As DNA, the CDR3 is TGTGCCAGCAGTTTGCGGGGGAGGGGCAATCAGCCCCAGCATTTT.

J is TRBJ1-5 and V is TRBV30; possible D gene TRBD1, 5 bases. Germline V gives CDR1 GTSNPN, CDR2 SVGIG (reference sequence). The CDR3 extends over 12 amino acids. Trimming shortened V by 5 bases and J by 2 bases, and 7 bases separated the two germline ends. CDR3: CAWEGGNQPQHF. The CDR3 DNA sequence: TGTGCCTGGGAAGGGGGCAATCAGCCCCAGCATTTT.

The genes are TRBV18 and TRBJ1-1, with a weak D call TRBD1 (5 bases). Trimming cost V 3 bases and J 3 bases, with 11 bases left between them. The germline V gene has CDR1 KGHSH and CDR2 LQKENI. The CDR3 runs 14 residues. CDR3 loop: CASSPRVHDTEAFF. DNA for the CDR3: TGTGCCAGCTCACCCAGGGTACACGACACTGAAGCTTTCTTT.

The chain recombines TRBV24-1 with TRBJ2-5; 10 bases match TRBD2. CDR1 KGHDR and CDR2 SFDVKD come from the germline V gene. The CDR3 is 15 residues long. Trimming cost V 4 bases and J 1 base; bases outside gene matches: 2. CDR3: CATSEPSGGQETQYF. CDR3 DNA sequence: TGTGCCACCAGTGAGCCTAGCGGGGGCCAAGAGACCCAGTACTTC.

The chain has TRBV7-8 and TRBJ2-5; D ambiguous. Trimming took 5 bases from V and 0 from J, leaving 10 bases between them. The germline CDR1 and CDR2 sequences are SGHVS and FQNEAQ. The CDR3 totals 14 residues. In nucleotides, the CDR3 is TGTGCCAGCAGCCGAGGCGTGTACCAAGAGACCCAGTACTTC. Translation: CASSRGVYQETQYF.

The CDR3 here is CASSQGTGDFEPQHF. The CDR3 nucleotides read TGTGCCAGCAGCCAAGGGACAGGAGATTTTGAGCCCCAGCATTTT. V is TRBV3-1 (or the pseudogene TRBV3-2) and J is TRBJ1-5, with 7 bases lining up with TRBD1. Germline CDR1 LGHDT, CDR2 YNNKEL (reference sequence). J was trimmed by 8 bases and V by 1 base; bases with no gene match: 8. This CDR3 contains 15 residues.

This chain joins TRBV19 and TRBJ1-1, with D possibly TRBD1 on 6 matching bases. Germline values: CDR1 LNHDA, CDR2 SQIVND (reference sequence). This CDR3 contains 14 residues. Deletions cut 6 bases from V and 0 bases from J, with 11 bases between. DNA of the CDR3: TGTGCCAGTAGCCTGGGACATCTGAACACTGAAGCTTTCTTT. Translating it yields CASSLGHLNTEAFF.

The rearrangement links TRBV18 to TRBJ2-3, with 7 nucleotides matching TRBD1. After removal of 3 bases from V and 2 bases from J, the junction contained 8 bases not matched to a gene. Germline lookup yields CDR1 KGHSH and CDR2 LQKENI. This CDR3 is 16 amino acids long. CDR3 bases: TGTGCCAGCTCACCCGACAGGGAGTATTTCACAGATACGCAGTATTTT. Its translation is CASSPDREYFTDTQYF.

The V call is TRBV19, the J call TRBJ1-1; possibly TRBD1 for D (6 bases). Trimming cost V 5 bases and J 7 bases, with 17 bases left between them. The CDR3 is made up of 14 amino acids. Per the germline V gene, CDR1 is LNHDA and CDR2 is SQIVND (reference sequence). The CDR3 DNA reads TGTGCCAGTAGTTTACAGGGTGGCTCGAGTGAAGCTTTCTTT. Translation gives CASSLQGGSSEAFF.

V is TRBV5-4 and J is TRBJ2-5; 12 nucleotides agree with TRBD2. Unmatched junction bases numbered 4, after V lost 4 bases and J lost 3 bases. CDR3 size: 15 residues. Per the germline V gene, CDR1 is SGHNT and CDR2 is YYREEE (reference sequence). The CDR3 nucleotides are TGTGCCAGCAGCCCAGGACTAGCGGGAAAAGAGACCCAGTACTTC. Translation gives CASSPGLAGKETQYF.

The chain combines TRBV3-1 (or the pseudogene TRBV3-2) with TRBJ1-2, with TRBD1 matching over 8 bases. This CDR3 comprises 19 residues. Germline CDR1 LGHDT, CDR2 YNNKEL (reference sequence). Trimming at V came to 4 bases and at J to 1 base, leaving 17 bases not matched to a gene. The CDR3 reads CASSPRTGDRPLDNYGYTF. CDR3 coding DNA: TGTGCCAGCAGCCCACGTACAGGGGACAGGCCTTTGGATAACTATGGCTACACCTTC.

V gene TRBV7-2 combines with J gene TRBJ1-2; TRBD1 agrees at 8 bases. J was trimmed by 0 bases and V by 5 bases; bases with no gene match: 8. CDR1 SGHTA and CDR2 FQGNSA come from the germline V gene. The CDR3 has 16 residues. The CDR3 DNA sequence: TGTGCCAGCAGCCCAGGACAGGGCCCGACTAACTATGGCTACACCTTC. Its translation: CASSPGQGPTNYGYTF.

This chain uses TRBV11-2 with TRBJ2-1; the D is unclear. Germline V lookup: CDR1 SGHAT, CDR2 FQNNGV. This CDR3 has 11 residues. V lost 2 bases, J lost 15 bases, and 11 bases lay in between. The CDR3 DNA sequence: TGTGCCAGCAGCTTATTGGGCGCACGGTTCTTC. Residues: CASSLLGARFF.

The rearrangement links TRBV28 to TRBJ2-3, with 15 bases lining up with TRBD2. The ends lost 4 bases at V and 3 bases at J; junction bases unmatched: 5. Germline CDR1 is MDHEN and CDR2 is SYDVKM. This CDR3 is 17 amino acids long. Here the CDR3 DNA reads TGTGCCAGCAGTTCGGGACTAGCGGGGGGCGGGACAGATACGCAGTATTTT. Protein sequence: CASSSGLAGGGTDTQYF.

The CDR3 DNA reads TGTGCCACCAGCAGAGTGCAGGGGGCGCGCTCAGATACGCAGTATTTT. Its protein product is CATSRVQGARSDTQYF. The chain is built from TRBV15 and TRBJ2-3; 8 positions match TRBD1. The trim removed 1 base at V and 4 bases at J, leaving 7 bases unmatched. CDR1 is LNHNV and CDR2 is YYDKDF in the germline V gene (reference sequence). The CDR3 extends over 16 amino acids.